These 27 T cell receptor beta chains were sequenced from one sample in a study of cytomegalovirus exposure and HLA in healthy donors. Researchers ran the PCR with 60 Vbeta and 13 Jbeta primers. Assay: immunoSEQ multiplex PCR; the TCRdb copy retains only in-frame clones and omits some. In the table there are over 120,000 clones, almost 85% of which are singletons. Sequenced input: PBMCs. These receptors were taken from a woman aged 55-70 years in good health and CMV-seropositive.

On this clone itself: Its ends do not fully match the called genes, so a read error is possible. The chain has TRBV7-7 and TRBJ2-5; a possible D gene is TRBD1 (5 bases). The CDR3 is 15 residues long. Germline CDR1 and CDR2: SSHAT and FNYEAQ (reference sequence). The CDR3 protein is CASSERQGSQETQYF. CDR3 bases: TGTGCTAGCAGCGAACGTCAGGGCTCCCAAGAGACCCAGTACTTC.

The V gene is TRBV6-5, the J gene TRBJ1-2, with a weak D call TRBD1 (5 bases). Germline CDR1 reads MNHEY; CDR2 reads SVGAGI. V was shortened by 5 bases and J by 0 bases, with 13 bases between the two germline ends. The CDR3 totals 15 residues. The CDR3 region is CASSPKTVSNYGYTF. The CDR3 region has the DNA TGTGCCAGCAGTCCGAAGACAGTATCTAACTATGGCTACACCTTC.

The rearrangement uses TRBV19 and TRBJ1-5; 9 bases fit TRBD1. J gave up 4 bases and V 7 bases, and 11 bases lay outside the gene matches. Germline values: CDR1 LNHDA, CDR2 SQIVND (reference sequence). The CDR3 is 16 amino acids. The CDR3 loop is CASISIRDRENQPQHF. CDR3 DNA: TGTGCCAGTATCTCCATCCGGGACAGGGAGAATCAGCCCCAGCATTTT.

The chain recombines TRBV2 with TRBJ1-1; unclear D gene. V was clipped by 5 bases and J by 7 bases, with 8 bases between them. This CDR3 has 11 amino acids. Per germline, CDR1 SNHLY and CDR2 FYNNEI. The CDR3 DNA reads as TGTGCCAGCAGTCAGACATTTGAAGCTTTCTTT. Protein product: CASSQTFEAFF.

This chain connects TRBV2 to TRBJ1-2; 8 positions match TRBD1. CDR3 length: 14 residues. The germline V gene has CDR1 SNHLY and CDR2 FYNNEI. After removal of 3 bases from V and 4 bases from J, the junction contained 4 bases not matched to a gene. The DNA for the CDR3 is TGTGCCAGCAGTGATCAGGGGGCGTCCTATGGCTACACCTTC. This codes for CASSDQGASYGYTF.

The rearrangement links TRBV6-5 to TRBJ1-1; TRBD1 agrees at 7 bases. The CDR3 length is 12 residues. Germline V gene data show CDR1 as MNHEY and CDR2 as SVGAGI. The ends lost 2 bases at V and 13 bases at J; junction bases unmatched: 7. The CDR3 loop is CASSYGTDSFFF. CDR3 DNA sequence: TGTGCCAGCAGTTACGGGACAGATTCGTTTTTCTTT.

The rearrangement links TRBV4-3 to TRBJ2-1; 10 bases align to TRBD1. Per the germline V gene, CDR1 is LGHNA and CDR2 is YSLEER. CDR3 length equals 16 residues. Germline trimming cut 3 bases from V and 2 bases from J; bases unmatched to any gene: 4. CDR3: CASSQTGTGAYNEQFF. The DNA for the CDR3 is TGCGCCAGCAGCCAGACCGGGACAGGGGCCTACAATGAGCAGTTCTTC.

V gene TRBV5-1 combines with J gene TRBJ2-5; D might be TRBD1 (7 bases). The DNA end lines up better with TRBJ2-7; the J call may be wrong. The CDR3 is 13 amino acids. In germline, CDR1 is SGHRS, CDR2 YFSETQ. The chain's CDR3 is CASTSGGGYEQYF. CDR3 sequence (DNA): TGCGCCAGCACCTCAGGGGGAGGCTACGAGCAGTACTTC.

CDR3 residues: CASSSEDRGRNTIYF. The CDR3 region has the DNA TGTGCCAGCAGCTCCGAAGACAGGGGGCGGAACACCATATATTTT. The chain joins TRBV7-9 to TRBJ1-3; 10 bases match TRBD1. The germline V gene has CDR1 SEHNR and CDR2 FQNEAQ (reference sequence). This CDR3 region has 15 residues. V shed 4 bases, J shed 7 bases, and the junction held 7 bases outside the gene matches.

This clone was observed a single time. J is TRBJ2-3 and V is TRBV15, with D perhaps matching TRBD1 (5 bases). The CDR3 spans 15 residues. V was cut by 1 base and J by 0 bases, with 8 bases left in between. Germline V gene data show CDR1 as LNHNV and CDR2 as YYDKDF (reference sequence). DNA for the CDR3: TGTGCCACCAGCAGAGCGCAGGGAAGCACAGATACGCAGTATTTT. Translation: CATSRAQGSTDTQYF.

There are a few counts of this clone. V is TRBV2 and J is TRBJ2-2; 10 nucleotides line up with TRBD2. The J segment lost 4 bases and the V segment lost 4 bases, leaving 6 bases of the junction unmatched. CDR3 length: 16 amino acids. The germline V gene has CDR1 SNHLY and CDR2 FYNNEI. The CDR3 DNA reads TGTGCCAGCAGTGGCTCTAGCGGGAGAGGCACCGGGGAGCTGTTTTTT. Protein sequence: CASSGSSGRGTGELFF.

The chain is built from TRBV5-1 and TRBJ2-2; 11 nucleotides align to TRBD2. V lost 3 bases, J lost 1 base, and 2 bases stayed unmatched. The CDR3 sequence is 16 residues long. Germline CDR1 is SGHRS and CDR2 is YFSETQ. The CDR3: CASSWTSGLNTGELFF. In DNA form, the CDR3 reads TGCGCCAGCAGCTGGACTAGCGGGCTGAACACCGGGGAGCTGTTTTTT.

V and J are TRBV2 and TRBJ1-4; TRBD1 aligns across 7 bases. CDR3 size: 19 residues. The V gene end was trimmed by 4 bases and the J gene end by 0 bases; junction bases not matched to a gene: 14. The germline CDR1 and CDR2 sequences are SNHLY and FYNNEI. CDR3 coding DNA: TGTGCCAGCAGTGTATCTTCGGAGGACAGGCCTGCAACTAATGAAAAACTGTTTTTT. Its translation: CASSVSSEDRPATNEKLFF.

The chain links TRBV28 to TRBJ2-5; possibly TRBD1 for D (7 bases). CDR1 is MDHEN and CDR2 is SYDVKM in the germline V gene. V was pared by 3 bases and J by 1 base, with 12 bases between. There are 15 residues in the CDR3. CDR3 nucleotide sequence: TGTGCCAGCAGTTTCGGGGGACAGCCCCAAGAGACCCAGTACTTC. Translation gives CASSFGGQPQETQYF.

This clone occurred a few times. The chain employs TRBV7-3 and TRBJ2-3; D is ambiguous. The CDR3 contains 14 residues. Germline CDR1 and CDR2: SGHTA and FQGTGA. Trimming pared 1 base from V and 7 bases from J, leaving 12 bases between. CDR3 sequence reads: CASSLSQVGNTQYF. As DNA, the CDR3 is TGTGCCAGCAGCTTAAGCCAGGTTGGAAATACGCAGTATTTT.

This sequence joins TRBV11-2 and TRBJ1-3, with D uncertain. The V end lost 6 bases, the J end lost 3 bases, and 6 bases lay between the germline ends. Looked up from germline, CDR1 is SGHAT and CDR2 is FQNNGV. The CDR3 contains 12 residues. The CDR3 DNA reads as TGTGCCAGCAGTATTATTGGAAACACCATATATTTT. Protein: CASSIIGNTIYF.

The sample holds a few counts of this clone. The chain has TRBV28 and TRBJ2-3, with 10 nucleotides matching TRBD2. The CDR3 is 17 amino acids. Germline CDR1 and CDR2: MDHEN and SYDVKM. With 5 bases clipped from V and 2 bases from J, the junction kept 10 bases outside the gene matches. This CDR3 is CASSQFRTSGPTDTQYF. CDR3 coding DNA: TGTGCCAGCAGTCAGTTCCGGACTAGCGGCCCCACAGATACGCAGTATTTT. The variable domain in full, with the rest retrieved from reference TRBV28 and TRBJ2-3, is DVKVTQSSRYLVKRTGEKVFLECVQDMDHENMFWYRQDPGLGLRLIYFSYDVKMKEKGDIPEGYSVSREKKERFSLILESASTNQTSMYLCASSQFRTSGPTDTQYFGPGTRLTVL.

This clone was seen only a few times. The chain is built from TRBV19 and TRBJ2-5; 13 nucleotides agree with TRBD2. The CDR3 has 16 amino acids. Germline values: CDR1 LNHDA, CDR2 SQIVND (reference sequence). The V and J ends lost 3 bases and 9 bases, in that order; junction bases with no gene match: 10. CDR3 DNA sequence: TGTGCCAGTAGTATGACCGGGACTAGCGGGATTGCGGCCCAGTACTTC. Protein product: CASSMTGTSGIAAQYF.

This clone has more than one count but fewer than ten. This chain links TRBV7-2 with TRBJ2-5; the match to TRBD2 covers 7 bases. Germline-derived CDR1 and CDR2 are SGHTA and FQGNSA. V was pared by 4 bases and J by 4 bases, with 12 bases of the junction left unmatched. The length of the CDR3 is 16 residues. CDR3 DNA sequence: TGTGCCAGCAGCTCCCGGGCCACGGGAGGAGGAGAGACCCAGTACTTC. It encodes CASSSRATGGGETQYF.

J is TRBJ2-7 and V is TRBV4-3, with D perhaps matching TRBD2 (6 bases). The CDR3 has 13 residues. Germline lookup yields CDR1 LGHNA and CDR2 YSLEER. V lost 3 bases and J 1 base, leaving 7 bases between the germline ends. CDR3 coding DNA: TGCGCCAGCAGCCAGACTAGGTCCTACGAGCAGTACTTC. Amino acids: CASSQTRSYEQYF.

The chain carries TRBV4-1 and TRBJ1-3; D is uncertain. CDR1 MGHRA and CDR2 YSYEKL come from the germline V gene. The CDR3 runs 13 residues. Trimming pared 1 base from V and 4 bases from J, leaving 5 bases between. CDR3 protein: CASSQVQGNTIYF. The CDR3 DNA reads as TGCGCCAGCAGCCAAGTTCAAGGAAACACCATATATTTT.

This chain links TRBV27 with TRBJ2-1, with 14 nucleotides matching TRBD2. The ends lost 6 bases at V and 8 bases at J; junction bases unmatched: 15. The CDR3 covers 18 residues. The germline V gene encodes CDR1 MNHEY and CDR2 SMNVEV (reference sequence). In DNA, the CDR3 is TGTGCCAGCAGCTTCTTATCGGGACTAGCGGGAGTTGTAGATGAGCAGTTCTTC. It yields the protein CASSFLSGLAGVVDEQFF.

The gene calls are TRBV4-2 and TRBJ1-5, with D hard to call. V lost 3 bases and J 4 bases, leaving 7 bases between the germline ends. Germline CDR1 LGHNA, CDR2 YNFKEQ. This CDR3 is 13 amino acids long. The CDR3 is CASSQGGNQPQHF. The CDR3 nucleotides read TGTGCCAGCAGCCAGGGAGGGAATCAGCCCCAGCATTTT.

This chain links TRBV2 with TRBJ2-5, with 8 bases that match TRBD1. This CDR3 has 16 amino acids. V shed 3 bases, J shed 1 base, and the junction held 7 bases outside the gene matches. CDR1 and CDR2 (germline): SNHLY, FYNNEI. This chain's CDR3 is CASSDLGGQVQETQYF. In nucleotides, the CDR3 is TGTGCCAGCAGTGATCTTGGGGGACAGGTCCAAGAGACCCAGTACTTC.

The rearrangement joins TRBV11-3 to TRBJ2-5; 7 bases match TRBD1. The J segment lost 5 bases and the V segment lost 5 bases, leaving 8 bases of the junction unmatched. Germline CDR1 reads SGHNT; CDR2 reads YENEEA. The CDR3 runs to 14 residues. The CDR3 sequence is CASSRHRGSETQYF. The CDR3 region has the DNA TGTGCCAGCAGCCGCCACAGGGGTAGTGAGACCCAGTACTTC.

This rearrangement joins TRBV10-3 to TRBJ2-1; 7 nucleotides agree with TRBD2. Germline CDR1 reads ENHRY; CDR2 reads SYGVKD. V gave up 0 bases and J gave up 5 bases; unmatched junction bases: 4. This CDR3 spans 15 amino acids. Here the CDR3 DNA reads TGTGCCATCAGTGAGTCCGGACTAGAGGACAATGAGCAGTTCTTC. This encodes CAISESGLEDNEQFF.

J is TRBJ1-2 and V is TRBV18, with 9 bases aligning to TRBD1. Germline values: CDR1 KGHSH, CDR2 LQKENI. The V gene end was trimmed by 2 bases and the J gene end by 0 bases; junction bases not matched to a gene: 4. This CDR3 has 16 amino acids. The CDR3 DNA is TGTGCCAGCTCACCAGGGACAGGGCCATCTAACTATGGCTACACCTTC. Residues: CASSPGTGPSNYGYTF.